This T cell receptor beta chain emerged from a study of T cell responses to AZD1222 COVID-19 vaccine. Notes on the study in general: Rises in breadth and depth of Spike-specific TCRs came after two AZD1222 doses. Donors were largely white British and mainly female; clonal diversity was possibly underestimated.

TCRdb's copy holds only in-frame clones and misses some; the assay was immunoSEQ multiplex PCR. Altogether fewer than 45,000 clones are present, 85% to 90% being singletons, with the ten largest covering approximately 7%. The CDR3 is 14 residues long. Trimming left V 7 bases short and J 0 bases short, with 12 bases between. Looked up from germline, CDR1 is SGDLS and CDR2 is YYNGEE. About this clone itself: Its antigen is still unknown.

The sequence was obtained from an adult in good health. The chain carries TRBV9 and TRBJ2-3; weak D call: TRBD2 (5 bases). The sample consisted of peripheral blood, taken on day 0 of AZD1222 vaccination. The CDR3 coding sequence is TGTGCCAGCGGGAGCCCTCGGAGCACAGATACGCAGTATTTT. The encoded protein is CASGSPRSTDTQYF. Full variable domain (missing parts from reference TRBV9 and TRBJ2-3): DSGVTQTPKHLITATGQRVTLRCSPRSGDLSVYWYQQSLDQGLQFLIQYYNGEERAKGNILERFSAQQFPDLHSELNLSSLELGDSALYFCASGSPRSTDTQYFGPGTRLTVL.